This T cell receptor (beta chain) is drawn from a study of metastatic and nonmetastatic thyroid tumors. Whole-study context: Repertoire comparison spanned blood and tumor or nodule tissue of malignant and benign thyroid patients.

The ends lost 1 base at V and 4 bases at J; junction bases unmatched: 5. The CDR3 contains 15 residues. Germline lookup yields CDR1 MNHEY and CDR2 SVGEGT. Per the original data handling: Clinicopathological groups differed in CDR3, with these differences serving to build a distant-metastasis classifier for papillary thyroid cancer. TCRdb re-clonotyped the PCR reads via MiXCR. The V and J calls were not made by the authors but by TCRdb's processing. The sample lists about 62,000 clones, roughly 4.1% occurring once. Turning to this clone: The antigen remains unidentified.

Whole-study findings and limits: The study reportedly found significantly higher TCR beta diversity in malignant thyroid tumors than benign nodules, in blood and tumor.

Nobody among the patients had been given any treatment before thyroid surgery. The sequence was obtained from a female donor with papillary thyroid cancer or a benign thyroid nodule (not recorded which). Some clones in this sample may be carry-over from other donors' samples. The sample taken for sequencing was blood. The V call is TRBV6-2 or TRBV6-3, the J call TRBJ1-2, with 8 positions matching TRBD1. In nucleotides, the CDR3 is TGTGCCAGCAGTTACTTTCTCGGACAGGGCTATGGCTACACCTTC. This encodes CASSYFLGQGYGYTF.